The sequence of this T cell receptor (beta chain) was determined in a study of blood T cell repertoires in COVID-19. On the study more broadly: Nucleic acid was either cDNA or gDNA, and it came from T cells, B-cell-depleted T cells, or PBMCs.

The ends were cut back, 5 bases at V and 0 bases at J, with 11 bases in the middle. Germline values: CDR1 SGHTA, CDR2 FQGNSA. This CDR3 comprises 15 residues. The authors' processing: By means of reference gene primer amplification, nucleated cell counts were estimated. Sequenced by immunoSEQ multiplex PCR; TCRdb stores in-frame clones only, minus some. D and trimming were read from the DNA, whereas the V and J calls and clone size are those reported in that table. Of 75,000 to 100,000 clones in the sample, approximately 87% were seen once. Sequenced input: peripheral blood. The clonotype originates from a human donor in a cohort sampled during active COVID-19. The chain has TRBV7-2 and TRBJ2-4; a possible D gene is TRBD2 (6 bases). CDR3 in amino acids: CASSGGTLAKNIQYF. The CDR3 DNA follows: TGTGCCAGCAGCGGGGGGACCTTAGCCAAAAACATTCAGTACTTC.